This TCR beta chain was captured by sequencing in a study of T cells after yellow fever vaccination. Background on the study: SMART-Seq v4 Ultra Low Input handled preparation of low-cell-number fractions.

A word on this clonotype: What it binds is unknown.

Template-switching 5'RACE yielded the TCR cDNA; a universal primer site and UMIs were added in the process. MiXCR, applied by TCRdb to the 5' RACE reads, yields one record per CDR3 protein. The sample has a few hundred thousand distinct CDR3 sequences, about 15% seen once. The CDR3 runs 14 residues. Trimming removed 0 bases at V and 7 bases at J, with 12 bases between. CDR1 and CDR2 (germline): MGHRA, YSYEKL. Study-wide points: Booster sampling recovered most clones from primary vaccination (about 97% CD4, 88% CD8). Repertoires obtained by FACS sorting could include abundant clonotypes that entered as contaminants from the bulk population.

Specimen: PBMCs, collected 5 days after the first yellow fever vaccination. The receptor's source is a man aged 18 to 30 who received the YFV17D yellow fever vaccine. This chain uses TRBV4-1 with TRBJ1-2; D unresolved. CDR3 region: CASSQDHRYSGYTF. DNA for the CDR3: TGCGCCAGCAGCCAAGATCATCGTTACAGTGGCTACACCTTC.